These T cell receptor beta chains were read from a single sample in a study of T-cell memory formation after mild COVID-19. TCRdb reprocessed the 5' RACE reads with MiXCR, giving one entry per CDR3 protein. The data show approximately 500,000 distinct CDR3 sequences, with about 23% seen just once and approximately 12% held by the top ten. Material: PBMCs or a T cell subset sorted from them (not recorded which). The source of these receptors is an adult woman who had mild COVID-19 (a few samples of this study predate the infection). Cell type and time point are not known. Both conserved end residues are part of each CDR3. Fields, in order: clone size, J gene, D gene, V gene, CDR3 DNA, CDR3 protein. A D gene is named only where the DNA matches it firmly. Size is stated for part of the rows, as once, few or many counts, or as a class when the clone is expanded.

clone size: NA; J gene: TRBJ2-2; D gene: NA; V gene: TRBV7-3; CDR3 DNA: TGTGCCAGCAGCCCAGGGCGGACGTACACCGGGGAGCTGTTTTTT; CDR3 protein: CASSPGRTYTGELFF
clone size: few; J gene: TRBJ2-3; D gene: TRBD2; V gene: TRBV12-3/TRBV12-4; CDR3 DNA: TGTGCCAGCAGTCAAGCGGGGGCGAAGACAGATACGCAGTATTTT; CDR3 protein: CASSQAGAKTDTQYF
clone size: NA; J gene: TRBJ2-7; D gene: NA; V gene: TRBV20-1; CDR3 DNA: TGCAGTGCTCCCCCCGGCGGGTTCAGCGACTACGAGCAGTACTTC; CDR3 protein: CSAPPGGFSDYEQYF
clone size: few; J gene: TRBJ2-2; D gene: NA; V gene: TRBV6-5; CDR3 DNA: TGTGCCAGCAGTGCGGGGCCTGCGAACACCGGGGAGCTGTTTTTT; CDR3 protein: CASSAGPANTGELFF
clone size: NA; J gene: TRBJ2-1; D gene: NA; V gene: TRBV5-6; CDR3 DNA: TGTGCCAGCAGCTTCGAGGAGAATGAGCAGTTCTTC; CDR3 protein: CASSFEENEQFF
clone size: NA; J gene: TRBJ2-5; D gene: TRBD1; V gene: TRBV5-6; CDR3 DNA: TGTGCCAGCAGGCTCCGGGACAGGGGGCGTCTGGAGACCCAGTACTTC; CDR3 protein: CASRLRDRGRLETQYF
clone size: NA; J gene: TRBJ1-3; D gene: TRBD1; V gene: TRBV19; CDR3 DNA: TGTGCCAGTAGCAACAGGGGTACTGGAAACACCATATATTTT; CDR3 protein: CASSNRGTGNTIYF
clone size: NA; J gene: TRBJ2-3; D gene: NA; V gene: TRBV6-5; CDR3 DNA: TGTGCCAGCATATCCGGGGATACGCAGTATTTT; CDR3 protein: CASISGDTQYF
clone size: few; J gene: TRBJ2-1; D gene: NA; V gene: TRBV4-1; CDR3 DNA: TGCGCCAGCAGCCAAGGAGGGAGGAAGACAGTTGGGGATGAGCAGTTCTTC; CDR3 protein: CASSQGGRKTVGDEQFF
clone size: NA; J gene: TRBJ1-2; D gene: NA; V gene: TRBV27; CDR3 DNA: TGTGCCAGCAGTCGTGTCGGTGGGGGGCAGAGCTATGGCTACACCTTC; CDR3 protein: CASSRVGGGQSYGYTF
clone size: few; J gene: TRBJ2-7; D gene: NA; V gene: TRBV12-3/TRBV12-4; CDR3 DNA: TGTGCCAGCAGTTTACGAGAATACGAGCAGTACTTC; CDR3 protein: CASSLREYEQYF
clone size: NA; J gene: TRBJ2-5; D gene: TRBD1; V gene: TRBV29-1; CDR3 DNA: TGCAGCGGTGAGACAGGGTCGGAGACCCAGTACTTC; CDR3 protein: CSGETGSETQYF
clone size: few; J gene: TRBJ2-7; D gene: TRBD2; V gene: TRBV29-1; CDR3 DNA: TGCAGCGTTTCAGGACTAGCGGGAATCTACGAGCAGTACTTC; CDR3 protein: CSVSGLAGIYEQYF
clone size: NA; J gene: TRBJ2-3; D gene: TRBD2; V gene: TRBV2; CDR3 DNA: TGTGCCAGCAGGGGGGAGGGGAGGAGCACGCAGTATTTT; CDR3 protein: CASRGEGRSTQYF
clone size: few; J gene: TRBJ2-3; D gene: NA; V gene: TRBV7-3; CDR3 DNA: TGTGCCAGCAGCTTAACGGGGAGCCTAGAAACAGATACGCAGTATTTT; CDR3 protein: CASSLTGSLETDTQYF
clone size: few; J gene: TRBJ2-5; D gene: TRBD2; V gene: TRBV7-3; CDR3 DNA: TGTGCCAGCAGCTCGGGACTAGCGGGGAAAGAGACCCAGTACTTC; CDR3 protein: CASSSGLAGKETQYF
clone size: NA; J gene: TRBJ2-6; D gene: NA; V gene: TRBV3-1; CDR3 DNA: TGTGCCAGCAGCCAAGGTGGGGCCAACGTCCTGACTTTC; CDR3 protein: CASSQGGANVLTF
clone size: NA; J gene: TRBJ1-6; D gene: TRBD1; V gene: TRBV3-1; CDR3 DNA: TGTGCCAGCAGCCAACTGGATGACAGGGGCGGTTCACCCCTCCACTTT; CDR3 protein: CASSQLDDRGGSPLHF
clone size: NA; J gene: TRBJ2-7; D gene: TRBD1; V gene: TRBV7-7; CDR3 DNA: TGTGCTAGCAGCATAGGACAGGGGTCCCACGAGCAGTACTTC; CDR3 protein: CASSIGQGSHEQYF
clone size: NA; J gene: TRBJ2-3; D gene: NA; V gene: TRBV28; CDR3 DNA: TGTGCCAGCAGTTTATTTGGGCTTCAGGTCGGAGATACGCAGTATTTT; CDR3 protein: CASSLFGLQVGDTQYF
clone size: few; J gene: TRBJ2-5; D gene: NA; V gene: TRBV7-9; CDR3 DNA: TGTGCCAGCAGTTCGGGGCCCCCTTTCGAGACCCAGTACTTC; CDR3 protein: CASSSGPPFETQYF
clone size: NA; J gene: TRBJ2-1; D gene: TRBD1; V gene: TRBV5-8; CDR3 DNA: TGTGCCAGCAGCTTTGGGGACAGGGACCACAATGAGCAGTTCTTC; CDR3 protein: CASSFGDRDHNEQFF
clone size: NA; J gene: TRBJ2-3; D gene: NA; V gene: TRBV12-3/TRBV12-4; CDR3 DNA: TGTGCCAGCAGTCCCGAGGGGCGCACAGATACGCAGTATTTT; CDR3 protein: CASSPEGRTDTQYF
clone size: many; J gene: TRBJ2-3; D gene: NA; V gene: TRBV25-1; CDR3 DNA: TGTGCCAGCAGTGAATGGGCGGGATTTAGCACAGATACGCAGTATTTT; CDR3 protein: CASSEWAGFSTDTQYF
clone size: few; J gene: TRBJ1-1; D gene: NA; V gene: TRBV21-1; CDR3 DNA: TGTGCCAGCAGCAAAGTTGGGGGGATGAACACTGAAGCTTTCTTT; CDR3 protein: CASSKVGGMNTEAFF
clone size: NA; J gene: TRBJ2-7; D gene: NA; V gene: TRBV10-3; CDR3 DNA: TGTGCCATCAGCCCAGAGACAGGTTGGGACGAGCAGTACTTC; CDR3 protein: CAISPETGWDEQYF
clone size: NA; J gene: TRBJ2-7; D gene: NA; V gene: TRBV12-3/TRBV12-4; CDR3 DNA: TGTGCCAGCAGTTTGGCGGGATATCAGTACTTC; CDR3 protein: CASSLAGYQYF
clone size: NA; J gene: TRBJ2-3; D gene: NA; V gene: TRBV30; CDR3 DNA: TGTGCCTGGAGTGTAGTTCTTTCTGGCAGACCACTTACCACAGATACGCAGTATTTT; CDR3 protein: CAWSVVLSGRPLTTDTQYF
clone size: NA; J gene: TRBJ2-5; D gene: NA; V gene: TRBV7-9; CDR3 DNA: TGTGCCAGCAGCTTTCCAACGAGCAGGGAGACCCAGTACTTC; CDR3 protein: CASSFPTSRETQYF
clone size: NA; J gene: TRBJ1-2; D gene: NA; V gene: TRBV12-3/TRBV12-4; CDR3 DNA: TGTGCCAGCAGACGGGGGACGCGAGGCTACACCTTC; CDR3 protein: CASRRGTRGYTF
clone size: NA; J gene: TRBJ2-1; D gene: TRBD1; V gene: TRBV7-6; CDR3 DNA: TGTGCCAGCAGCCCCGACAGGGCTGCCTACAATGAGCAGTTCTTC; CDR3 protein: CASSPDRAAYNEQFF
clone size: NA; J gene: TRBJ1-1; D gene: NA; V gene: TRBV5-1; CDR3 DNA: TGCGCCAGCAGCTTGGACAGGTACAACACTGAAGCTTTCTTT; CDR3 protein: CASSLDRYNTEAFF
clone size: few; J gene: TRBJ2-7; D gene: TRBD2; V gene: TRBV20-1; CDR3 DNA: TGCAGTGCCAAGGGGACTATCTACGAGCAGTACTTC; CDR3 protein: CSAKGTIYEQYF
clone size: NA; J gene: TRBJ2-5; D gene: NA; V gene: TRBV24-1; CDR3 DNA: TGTGCCACCCGGTCCCAAGAGACCCAGTACTTC; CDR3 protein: CATRSQETQYF
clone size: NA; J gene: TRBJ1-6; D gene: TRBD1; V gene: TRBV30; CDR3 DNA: TGTGCCTGGAACGCCGGGACAGGGGCTTCACCCCTCCACTTT; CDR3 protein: CAWNAGTGASPLHF
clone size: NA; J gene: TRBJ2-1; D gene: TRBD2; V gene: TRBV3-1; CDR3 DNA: TGTGCCAGCAGCCGCTTTAGGGAAGCGGGGGAAGACAATGAGCAGTTCTTC; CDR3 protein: CASSRFREAGEDNEQFF
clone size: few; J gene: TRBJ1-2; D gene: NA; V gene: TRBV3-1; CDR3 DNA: TGTGCCAGCAGCCAAGCAGGGACCTGGGGCTACACCTTC; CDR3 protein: CASSQAGTWGYTF
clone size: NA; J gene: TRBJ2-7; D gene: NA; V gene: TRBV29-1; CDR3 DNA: TGCAGCGTTGTGCTAGGCAGGGAAGTCATATACGAGCAGTACTTC; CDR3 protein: CSVVLGREVIYEQYF
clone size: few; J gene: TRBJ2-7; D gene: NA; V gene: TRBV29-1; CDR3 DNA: TGCAGCGTTGAAGGTGGGGTCTCCTACGAGCAGTACTTC; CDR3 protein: CSVEGGVSYEQYF
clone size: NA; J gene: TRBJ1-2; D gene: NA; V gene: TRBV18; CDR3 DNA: TGTGCCAGCTCTCTCATGACAGGCGGGCTGGAGAATGGCTACACCTTC; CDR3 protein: CASSLMTGGLENGYTF
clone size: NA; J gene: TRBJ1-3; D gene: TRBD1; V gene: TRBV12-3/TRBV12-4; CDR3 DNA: TGTGCCAGCAGACCCGCACAGGGGGCGTCTGGAAACACCATATATTTT; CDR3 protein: CASRPAQGASGNTIYF
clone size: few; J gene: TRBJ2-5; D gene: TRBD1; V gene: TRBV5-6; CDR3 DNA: TGTGCCAGCAGCGACAGACAGGGGGCAGGGGAGACCCAGTACTTC; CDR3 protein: CASSDRQGAGETQYF
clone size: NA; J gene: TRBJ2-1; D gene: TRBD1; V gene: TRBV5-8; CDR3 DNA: TGTGCCAGCAGCACGGGGACAGGCCTGGGGTACAATGAGCAGTTCTTC; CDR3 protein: CASSTGTGLGYNEQFF
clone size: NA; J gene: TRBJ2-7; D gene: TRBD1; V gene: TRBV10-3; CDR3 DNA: TGTGCCATCAGTGTGGGATGGGGGACAGGGGAGGACGAGCAGTACTTC; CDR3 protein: CAISVGWGTGEDEQYF
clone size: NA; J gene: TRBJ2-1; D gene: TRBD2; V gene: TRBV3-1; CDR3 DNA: TGTGCCAGCAGCCTAGCCCCCGGACTAGCGGGAGGGTTTGGCAATGAGCAGTTCTTC; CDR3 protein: CASSLAPGLAGGFGNEQFF
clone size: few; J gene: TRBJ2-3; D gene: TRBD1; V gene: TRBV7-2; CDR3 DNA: TGTGCCAGCAGCTTGGACAGGGGGGCCACCAAGGATACGCAGTATTTT; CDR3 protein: CASSLDRGATKDTQYF
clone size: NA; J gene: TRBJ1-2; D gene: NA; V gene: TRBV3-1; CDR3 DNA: TGTGCCAGCAGCCAAGATTGGACACCCGAGCGTGGCTACACCTTC; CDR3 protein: CASSQDWTPERGYTF
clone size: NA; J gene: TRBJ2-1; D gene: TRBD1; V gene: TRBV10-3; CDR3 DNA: TGTGACATCAGTGAAACAGGGGTGCTTGAGCAGTTCTTC; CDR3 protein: CDISETGVLEQFF
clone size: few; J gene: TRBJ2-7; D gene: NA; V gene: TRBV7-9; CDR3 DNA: TGTGCCAGCAGCTTAGGCGAGGGAAACGAGCAGTACTTC; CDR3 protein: CASSLGEGNEQYF
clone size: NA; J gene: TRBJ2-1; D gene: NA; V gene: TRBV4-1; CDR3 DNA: TGCGCCAGCAGCCAAGAGGGGGCGGAGCAGTTCTTC; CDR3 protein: CASSQEGAEQFF
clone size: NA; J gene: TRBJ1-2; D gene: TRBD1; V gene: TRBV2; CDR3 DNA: TGTGCCAGCAGTGAGGACAGGGAAAGAGGTGGCTACACCTTC; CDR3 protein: CASSEDRERGGYTF
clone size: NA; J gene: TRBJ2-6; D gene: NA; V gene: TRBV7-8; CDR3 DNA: TGTGCCAGCAGCTTAGGAGGAGGATTCGGACTTTCTGGGGCCAACGTCCTGACTTTC; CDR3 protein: CASSLGGGFGLSGANVLTF
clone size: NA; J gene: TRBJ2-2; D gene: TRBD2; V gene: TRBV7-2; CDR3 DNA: TGTGCCTCCGCCCAGGGGGGACTAGCGGGAGTTACCGGGGAGCTGTTTTTT; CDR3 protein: CASAQGGLAGVTGELFF
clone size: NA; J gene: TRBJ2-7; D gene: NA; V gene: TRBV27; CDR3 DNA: TGTGCCAGCAGTTCCTCCTGGGCGTACGAGCAGTACTTC; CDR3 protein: CASSSSWAYEQYF
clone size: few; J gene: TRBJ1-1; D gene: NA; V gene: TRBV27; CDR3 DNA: TGTGCCAGCACCTCCGATGGGGGACGCACTGAAGCTTTCTTT; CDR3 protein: CASTSDGGRTEAFF
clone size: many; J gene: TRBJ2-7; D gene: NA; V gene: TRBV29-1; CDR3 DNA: TGCAGCGTACAAGGGGAGCCCAAGGAAATCTACGAGCAGTACTTC; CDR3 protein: CSVQGEPKEIYEQYF